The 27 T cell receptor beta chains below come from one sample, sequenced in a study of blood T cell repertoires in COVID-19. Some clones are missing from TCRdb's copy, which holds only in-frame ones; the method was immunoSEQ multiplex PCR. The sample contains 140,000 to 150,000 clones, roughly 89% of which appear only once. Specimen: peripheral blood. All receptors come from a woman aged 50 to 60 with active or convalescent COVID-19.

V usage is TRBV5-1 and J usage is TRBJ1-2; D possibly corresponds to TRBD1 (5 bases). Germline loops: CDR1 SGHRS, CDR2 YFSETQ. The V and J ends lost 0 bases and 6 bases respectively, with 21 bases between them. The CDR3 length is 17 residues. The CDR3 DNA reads TGCGCCAGCAGCTTGGGACAGTTGCGGGCCAGGGAGGATGGCTACACCTTC. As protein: CASSLGQLRAREDGYTF.

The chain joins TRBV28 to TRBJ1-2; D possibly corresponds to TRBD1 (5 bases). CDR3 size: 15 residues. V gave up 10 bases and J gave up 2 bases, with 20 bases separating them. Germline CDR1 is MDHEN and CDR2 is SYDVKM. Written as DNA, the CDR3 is TGTGCCACTACCCCTACGGGGGGGAGGAACTATGGCTACACCTTC. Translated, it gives CATTPTGGRNYGYTF.

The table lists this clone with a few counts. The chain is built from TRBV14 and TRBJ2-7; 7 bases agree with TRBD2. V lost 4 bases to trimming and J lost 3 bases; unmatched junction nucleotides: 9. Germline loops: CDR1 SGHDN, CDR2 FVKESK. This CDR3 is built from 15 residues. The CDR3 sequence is CASSPGLEGRYEQYF. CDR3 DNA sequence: TGTGCCAGCAGCCCAGGACTAGAGGGACGCTACGAGCAGTACTTC.

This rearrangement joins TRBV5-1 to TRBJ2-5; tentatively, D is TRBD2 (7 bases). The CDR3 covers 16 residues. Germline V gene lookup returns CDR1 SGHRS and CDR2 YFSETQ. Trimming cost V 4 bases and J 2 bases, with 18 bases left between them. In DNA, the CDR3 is TGCGCCAGCAGCCAAGGTAGGGGGGGTCGACAAGAGACCCAGTACTTC. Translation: CASSQGRGGRQETQYF.

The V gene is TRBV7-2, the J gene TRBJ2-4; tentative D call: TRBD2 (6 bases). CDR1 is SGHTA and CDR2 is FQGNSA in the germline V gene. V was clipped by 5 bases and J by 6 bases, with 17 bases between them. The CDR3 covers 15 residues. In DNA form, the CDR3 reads TGTGCCAGCAGCCCCCCCGGGGGAGGCGTAAACATTCAGTACTTC. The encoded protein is CASSPPGGGVNIQYF.

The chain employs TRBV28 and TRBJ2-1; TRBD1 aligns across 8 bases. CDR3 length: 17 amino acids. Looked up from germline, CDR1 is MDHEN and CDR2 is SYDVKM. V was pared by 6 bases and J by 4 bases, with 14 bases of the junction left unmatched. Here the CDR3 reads CASSQRHDRGPYNEQFF. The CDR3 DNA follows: TGTGCCAGCAGCCAAAGGCACGACAGGGGCCCTTACAATGAGCAGTTCTTC. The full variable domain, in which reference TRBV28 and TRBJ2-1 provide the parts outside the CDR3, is DVKVTQSSRYLVKRTGEKVFLECVQDMDHENMFWYRQDPGLGLRLIYFSYDVKMKEKGDIPEGYSVSREKKERFSLILESASTNQTSMYLCASSQRHDRGPYNEQFFGPGTRLTVL.

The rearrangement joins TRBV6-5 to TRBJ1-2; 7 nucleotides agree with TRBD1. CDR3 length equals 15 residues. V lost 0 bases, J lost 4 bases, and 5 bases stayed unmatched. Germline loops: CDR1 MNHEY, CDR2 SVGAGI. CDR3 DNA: TGTGCCAGCAGTTACTCGATCGGGACAGCCTATGGCTACACCTTC. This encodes CASSYSIGTAYGYTF.

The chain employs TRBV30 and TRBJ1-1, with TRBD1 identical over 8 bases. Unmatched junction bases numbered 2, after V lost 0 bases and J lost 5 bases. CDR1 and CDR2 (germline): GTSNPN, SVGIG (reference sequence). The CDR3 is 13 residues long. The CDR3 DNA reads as TGTGCCTGGAGTGTCAGACAGGGGACTGAAGCTTTCTTT. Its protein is CAWSVRQGTEAFF.

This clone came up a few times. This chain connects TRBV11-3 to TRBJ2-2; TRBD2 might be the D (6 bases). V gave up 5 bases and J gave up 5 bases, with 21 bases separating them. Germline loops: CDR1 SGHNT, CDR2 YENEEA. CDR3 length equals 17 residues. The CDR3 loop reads CASSHPAGRVETGELFF. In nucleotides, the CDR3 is TGTGCCAGCAGCCACCCCGCGGGAAGGGTAGAAACCGGGGAGCTGTTTTTT.

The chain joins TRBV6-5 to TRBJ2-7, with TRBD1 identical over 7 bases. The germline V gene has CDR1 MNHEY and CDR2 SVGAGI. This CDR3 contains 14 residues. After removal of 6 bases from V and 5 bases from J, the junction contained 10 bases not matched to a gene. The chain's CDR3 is CASRIDRVRDEQYF. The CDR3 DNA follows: TGTGCCAGCAGAATAGACAGGGTCCGGGACGAGCAGTACTTC.

The CDR3 loop is CASSPRQRAISYGYTF. The DNA of the CDR3 is TGTGCCAGCAGCCCCCGTCAGCGAGCCATATCCTATGGCTACACCTTC. The chain uses TRBV7-2 and TRBJ1-2; D unresolved. Germline V gene lookup returns CDR1 SGHTA and CDR2 FQGNSA. The CDR3 has 16 amino acids. Trimming took 5 bases from V and 4 from J, leaving 20 bases between them.

CDR3 sequence: CASRLTPRTDTQYF. In nucleotides, the CDR3 is TGTGCCAGCAGACTGACTCCACGCACAGATACGCAGTATTTT. This rearrangement joins TRBV27 to TRBJ2-3; D unclear. V was pared by 6 bases and J by 1 base, with 11 bases between. The CDR3 spans 14 residues. The germline gives CDR1 MNHEY, CDR2 SMNVEV (reference sequence).

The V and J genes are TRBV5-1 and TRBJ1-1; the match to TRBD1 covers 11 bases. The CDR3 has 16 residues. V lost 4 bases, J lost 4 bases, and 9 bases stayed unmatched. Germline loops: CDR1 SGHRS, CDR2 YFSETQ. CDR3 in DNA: TGCGCCAGCAGCCTCGGGACAGGGGGGTTCGGCACTGAAGCTTTCTTT. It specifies CASSLGTGGFGTEAFF.

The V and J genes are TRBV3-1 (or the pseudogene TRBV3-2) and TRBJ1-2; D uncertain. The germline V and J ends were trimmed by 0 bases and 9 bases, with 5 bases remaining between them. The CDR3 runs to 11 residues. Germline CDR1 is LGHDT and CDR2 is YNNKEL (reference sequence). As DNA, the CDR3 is TGTGCCAGCAGCCAAGAGAGCTGCTACACCTTC. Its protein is CASSQESCYTF.

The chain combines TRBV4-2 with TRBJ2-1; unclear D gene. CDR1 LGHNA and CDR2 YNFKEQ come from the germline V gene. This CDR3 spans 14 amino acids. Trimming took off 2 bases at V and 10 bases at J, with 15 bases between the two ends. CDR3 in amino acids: CASSQKMSSREQFF. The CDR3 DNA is TGTGCCAGCAGCCAAAAGATGAGTAGCAGAGAGCAGTTCTTC.

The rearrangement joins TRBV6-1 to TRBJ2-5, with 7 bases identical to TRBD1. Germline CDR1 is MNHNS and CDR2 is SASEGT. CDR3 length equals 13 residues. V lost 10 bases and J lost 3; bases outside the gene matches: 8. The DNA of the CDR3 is TGTGCCATCGCCGGACAGGTCAAAGAGACCCAGTACTTC. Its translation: CAIAGQVKETQYF.

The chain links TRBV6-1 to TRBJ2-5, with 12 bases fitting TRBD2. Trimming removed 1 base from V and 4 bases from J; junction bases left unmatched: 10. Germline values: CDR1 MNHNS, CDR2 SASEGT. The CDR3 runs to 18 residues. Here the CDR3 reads CASSEVFSSSGRGETQYF. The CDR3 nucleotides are TGTGCCAGCAGTGAAGTTTTCAGTTCTAGCGGGAGGGGAGAGACCCAGTACTTC.

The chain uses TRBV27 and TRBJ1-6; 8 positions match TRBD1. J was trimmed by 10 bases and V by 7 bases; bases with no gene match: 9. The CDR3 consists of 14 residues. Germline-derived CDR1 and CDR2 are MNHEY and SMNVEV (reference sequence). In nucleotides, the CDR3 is TGTGCCAGCACTCTTGGACAGGGTGTATCACCCCTCCACTTT. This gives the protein CASTLGQGVSPLHF.

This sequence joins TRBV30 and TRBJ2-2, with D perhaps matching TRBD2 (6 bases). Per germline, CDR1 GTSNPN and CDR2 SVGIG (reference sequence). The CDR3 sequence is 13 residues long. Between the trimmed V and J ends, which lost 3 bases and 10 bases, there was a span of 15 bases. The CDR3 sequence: CAWRSPGEVELFF. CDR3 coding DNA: TGTGCCTGGAGATCCCCGGGGGAGGTGGAGCTGTTTTTT.

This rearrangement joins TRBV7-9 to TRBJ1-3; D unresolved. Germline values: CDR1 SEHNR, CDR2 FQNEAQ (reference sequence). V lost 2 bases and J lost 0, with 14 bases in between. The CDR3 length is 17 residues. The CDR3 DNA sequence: TGTGCCAGCAGCTTATTTGGAGGCTCTATCTCTGGAAACACCATATATTTT. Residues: CASSLFGGSISGNTIYF.

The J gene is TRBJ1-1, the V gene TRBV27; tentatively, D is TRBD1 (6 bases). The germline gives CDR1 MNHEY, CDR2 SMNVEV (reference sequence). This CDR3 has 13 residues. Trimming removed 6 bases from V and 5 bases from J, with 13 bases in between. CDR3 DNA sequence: TGTGCCAGCAGCACAGGGTATGGAACTGAAGCTTTCTTT. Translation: CASSTGYGTEAFF.

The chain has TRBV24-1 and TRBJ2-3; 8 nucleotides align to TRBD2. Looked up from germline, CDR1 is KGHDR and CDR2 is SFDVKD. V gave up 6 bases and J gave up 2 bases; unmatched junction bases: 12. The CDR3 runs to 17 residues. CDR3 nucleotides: TGTGCCACCAGTCCGAACCCCGTAGCGGGGTACACAGATACGCAGTATTTT. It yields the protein CATSPNPVAGYTDTQYF.

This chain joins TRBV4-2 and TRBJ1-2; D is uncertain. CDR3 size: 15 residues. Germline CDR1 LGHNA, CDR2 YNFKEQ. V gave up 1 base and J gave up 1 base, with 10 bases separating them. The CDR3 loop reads CASSQGRDYNYGYTF. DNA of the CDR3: TGTGCCAGCAGCCAAGGGCGGGATTATAACTATGGCTACACCTTC.

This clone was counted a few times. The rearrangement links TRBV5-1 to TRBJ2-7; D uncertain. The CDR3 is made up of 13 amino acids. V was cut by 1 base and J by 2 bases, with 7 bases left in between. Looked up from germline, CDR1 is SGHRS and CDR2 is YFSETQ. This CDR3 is CASSLTNTYEQYF. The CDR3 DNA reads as TGCGCCAGCAGCTTGACCAACACCTACGAGCAGTACTTC.

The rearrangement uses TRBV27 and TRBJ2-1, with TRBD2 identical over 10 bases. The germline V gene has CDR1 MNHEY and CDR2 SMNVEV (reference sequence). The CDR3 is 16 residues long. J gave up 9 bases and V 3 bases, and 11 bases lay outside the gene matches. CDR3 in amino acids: CASSFGPSGSTSEQFF. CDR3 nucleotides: TGTGCCAGCAGTTTCGGGCCTAGCGGGAGTACGAGTGAGCAGTTCTTC.

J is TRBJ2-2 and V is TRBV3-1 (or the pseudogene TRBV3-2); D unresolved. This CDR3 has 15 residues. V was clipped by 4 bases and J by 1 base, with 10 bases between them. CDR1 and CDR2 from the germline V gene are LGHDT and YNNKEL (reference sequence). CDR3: CASSPPTQNTGELFF. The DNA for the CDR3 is TGTGCCAGCAGCCCACCGACACAGAACACCGGGGAGCTGTTTTTT.

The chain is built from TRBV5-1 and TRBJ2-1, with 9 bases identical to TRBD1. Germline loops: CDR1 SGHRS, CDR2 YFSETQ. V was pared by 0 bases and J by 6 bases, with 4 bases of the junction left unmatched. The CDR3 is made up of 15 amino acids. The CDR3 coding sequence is TGCGCCAGCAGCTTGGAAGGGACAGGGATCAATGAGCAGTTCTTC. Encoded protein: CASSLEGTGINEQFF.